A selection of T cell receptor beta chains follows, all from one sample in a study of CD4+ T cells in melanoma. Clones were read by immunoSEQ multiplex PCR, and TCRdb kept only the in-frame ones, dropping some. This table holds some 110,000 clones, roughly 90% found once. What was sequenced was peripheral blood. These receptors all come from a human donor with melanoma. Both conserved end residues are part of each CDR3. D genes are given only for firm matches. Clone size is given for some rows only: seen once, a few or many times, or a class if the clone is expanded.

D gene	V gene	J gene	clone size	CDR3 protein	CDR3 DNA
TRBD2	TRBV7-2	TRBJ2-1	-	CASSQNSGSNEQFF	TGTGCCAGCAGCCAGAATAGCGGGAGCAATGAGCAGTTCTTC
-	TRBV5-8	TRBJ1-2	-	CASSLEGGANYGYTF	TGTGCCAGCAGCTTGGAGGGCGGAGCTAACTATGGCTACACCTTC
TRBD1	TRBV19	TRBJ1-5	-	CASSATGTGTYSNQPQHF	TGTGCCAGTAGTGCGACCGGGACAGGGACCTATAGCAATCAGCCCCAGCATTTT
-	TRBV7-3	TRBJ1-1	-	CASSSERGGRAFF	TGTGCCAGCAGCTCCGAACGGGGGGGGAGGGCTTTCTTT
TRBD1	TRBV30	TRBJ1-5	-	CAWGSGQGHQPQHF	TGTGCCTGGGGCTCGGGACAGGGCCATCAGCCCCAGCATTTT
-	TRBV27	TRBJ1-4	-	CASSSPLTKRLFF	TGTGCCAGCAGTTCCCCTCTCACGAAAAGACTGTTTTTT
TRBD1	TRBV7-2	TRBJ2-1	-	CASGTGRDNEQFF	TGTGCCAGCGGGACAGGGAGGGACAATGAGCAGTTCTTC
TRBD2	TRBV7-3	TRBJ2-2	once	CASSPTSAGGNTGELFF	TGTGCCAGCAGCCCTACCTCGGCGGGAGGAAACACCGGGGAGCTGTTTTTT
TRBD2	TRBV30	TRBJ2-7	-	CAGGEGEQYF	TGTGCCGGGGGGGAGGGCGAGCAGTACTTC
-	TRBV19	TRBJ1-4	-	CASSRSPGRNNEKLFF	TGTGCCAGTAGTCGTTCTCCGGGACGTAATAATGAAAAACTGTTTTTT
TRBD2	TRBV4-3	TRBJ2-3	-	CASSQEIAGAGLSTDTQYF	TGCGCCAGCAGCCAAGAGATAGCGGGGGCCGGGTTGAGCACAGATACGCAGTATTTT
-	TRBV6-5	TRBJ2-7	once	CASSYSGVQYF	TGTGCCAGCAGTTACTCAGGGGTCCAGTACTTC
-	TRBV5-1	TRBJ1-6	-	CASSLERGTISPLHF	TGCGCCAGCAGCTTGGAGCGGGGGACGATTTCACCCCTCCACTTT
TRBD2	TRBV2	TRBJ2-3	once	CASSDRLAGGTDTQYF	TGTGCCAGCAGTGATCGACTAGCGGGGGGAACAGATACGCAGTATTTT
TRBD2	TRBV5-1	TRBJ2-5	-	CASSPLAGEGEETQYF	TGCGCCAGCAGCCCATTAGCGGGAGAAGGAGAAGAGACCCAGTACTTC
TRBD2	TRBV6-1	TRBJ2-7	once	CASTTSGTFYEQYF	TGTGCCAGCACGACTAGCGGGACCTTCTACGAGCAGTACTTC
-	TRBV10-3	TRBJ1-1	few	CAISAARAGGDTEAFF	TGTGCCATCAGCGCCGCTCGAGCGGGAGGGGACACTGAAGCTTTCTTT
-	TRBV29-1	TRBJ2-4	few	CSVEEVAKNIQYF	TGCAGCGTTGAGGAGGTAGCCAAAAACATTCAGTACTTC
TRBD2	TRBV7-9	TRBJ2-2	-	CATRGQREATGELFF	TGTGCCACCCGAGGCCAGCGGGAGGCCACCGGGGAGCTGTTTTTT
-	TRBV27	TRBJ2-2	-	CASSTTLNTGELFF	TGTGCCAGCAGTACGACCTTGAACACCGGGGAGCTGTTTTTT
TRBD2	TRBV15	TRBJ2-1	-	CATSRDWETSTIF	TGTGCCACCAGCAGAGATTGGGAGACTAGCACGATCTTC
TRBD2	TRBV7-9	TRBJ2-5	once	CASSQPGWSGRGGTQYF	TGTGCCAGCAGTCAACCCGGCTGGTCGGGGCGGGGGGGGACCCAGTACTTC
-	TRBV15	TRBJ1-4	-	CATSRGGGSAFNEKLFF	TGTGCCACCAGCAGGGGAGGAGGCTCAGCTTTTAATGAAAAACTGTTTTTT
-	TRBV2	TRBJ1-5	-	CASSDWGENQPQHF	TGTGCCAGCAGTGACTGGGGGGAAAATCAGCCCCAGCATTTT
TRBD2	TRBV28	TRBJ2-4	-	CASRSGLDIQYF	TGTGCCAGCCGTAGCGGGTTAGACATTCAGTACTTC
TRBD1	TRBV25-1	TRBJ2-1	-	CASSDLRGLSYNEQFF	TGTGCCAGCAGTGATTTGAGGGGGCTGTCCTACAATGAGCAGTTCTTC
TRBD1	TRBV5-1	TRBJ2-1	-	CASSLGGEGAYYNEQFF	TGCGCCAGCAGCTTGGGTGGAGAGGGGGCCTATTACAATGAGCAGTTCTTC
-	TRBV19	TRBJ1-3	-	CASSIIGNTIYF	TGTGCCAGTAGTATTATAGGAAACACCATATATTTT
-	TRBV5-4	TRBJ2-7	-	CASSSDPIYEQYF	TGTGCCAGCAGCTCCGATCCTATCTACGAGCAGTACTTC
-	TRBV21-1	TRBJ2-7	-	CASSYRTSGRARAAYEQYF	TGTGCCAGCAGCTACCGGACTAGCGGGAGGGCCAGGGCAGCCTACGAGCAGTACTTC
-	TRBV7-2	TRBJ2-7	once	CASAGRDSYEQYF	TGTGCCAGCGCGGGTCGGGACTCCTACGAGCAGTACTTC
-	TRBV7-3	TRBJ2-1	once	CASSLTDLIGEQFF	TGTGCCAGCAGCCTCACGGATCTGATTGGTGAGCAGTTCTTC
-	TRBV4-3	TRBJ1-1	-	CASSQVGPDTEAFF	TGCGCCAGCAGCCAAGTCGGGCCAGACACTGAAGCTTTCTTT
-	TRBV29-1	TRBJ2-1	-	CSVLRGLYNEQFF	TGCAGCGTATTAAGGGGCCTCTACAATGAGCAGTTCTTC
-	TRBV5-4	TRBJ2-2	-	CASSPVGGVLNTGELFF	TGTGCCAGCAGCCCCGTCGGCGGGGTCTTGAACACCGGGGAGCTGTTTTTT
-	TRBV2	TRBJ1-5	once	CASNAGWDSNQPQHF	TGTGCCAGCAACGCGGGGTGGGATAGCAATCAGCCCCAGCATTTT
-	TRBV7-9	TRBJ2-2	-	CASSLELNTGELFF	TGTGCCAGCAGCTTAGAATTGAACACCGGGGAGCTGTTTTTT
-	TRBV5-4	TRBJ2-5	-	CASSDHSSRETQYF	TGTGCCAGCAGCGACCATAGCTCCCGGGAGACCCAGTACTTC
TRBD1	TRBV5-6	TRBJ2-5	once	CASSTRQGVYQETQYF	TGTGCCAGCAGCACAAGACAGGGGGTTTACCAAGAGACCCAGTACTTC
-	TRBV2	TRBJ2-7	-	CASSEGQRSYEQYF	TGTGCCAGCAGTGAGGGCCAGCGCTCCTACGAGCAGTACTTC
-	TRBV5-8	TRBJ2-1	once	CASSPLRTAYNEQFF	TGTGCCAGCAGCCCCCTCCGGACCGCCTACAATGAGCAGTTCTTC
-	TRBV7-9	TRBJ1-5	-	CASSLNPTQPQHF	TGTGCCAGCAGCTTAAATCCTACTCAGCCCCAGCATTTT
-	TRBV27	TRBJ2-2	-	CASSLNGLNTGELFF	TGTGCCAGCAGTTTAAACGGATTGAACACCGGGGAGCTGTTTTTT
-	TRBV6-5	TRBJ2-7	-	CASSLATPPYYEQYF	TGTGCCAGCAGTTTAGCCACCCCCCCCTATTACGAGCAGTACTTC
TRBD1	TRBV28	TRBJ2-7	-	CASSRDSPYEQYF	TGTGCCAGTTCCCGGGACAGTCCCTACGAGCAGTACTTC
-	TRBV7-9	TRBJ2-7	-	CASSFSGSYEQYF	TGTGCCAGCAGCTTTAGCGGTTCCTACGAGCAGTACTTC
TRBD2	TRBV7-2	TRBJ2-2	-	CASSLGGTSTGELFF	TGTGCCAGCAGCTTAGGTGGGACTAGCACCGGGGAGCTGTTTTTT
TRBD1	TRBV4-1	TRBJ2-7	-	CASSQSGTAYYF	TGCGCCAGCAGCCAGTCCGGGACAGCCTACTACTTC
-	TRBV7-2	TRBJ1-4	-	CASSPSAEKLFF	TGTGCCAGCAGCCCATCCGCTGAAAAACTGTTTTTT
TRBD1	TRBV29-1	TRBJ1-1	-	CSARDSLWNTEAFF	TGCAGCGCTCGGGACAGCTTGTGGAACACTGAAGCTTTCTTT
-	TRBV4-2	TRBJ1-1	-	CASSQALPGGPYAFF	TGTGCCAGCAGCCAAGCCCTTCCCGGGGGGCCCTACGCTTTCTTT
-	TRBV27	TRBJ1-2	-	CASRGVGAANYGYTF	TGTGCCAGCAGGGGGGTGGGGGCAGCTAACTATGGCTACACCTTC
TRBD2	TRBV18	TRBJ2-1	-	CASSPGLADPSSYNEQFF	TGTGCCAGCTCACCAGGTCTAGCGGACCCCAGCTCCTACAATGAGCAGTTCTTC
-	TRBV7-2	TRBJ1-1	-	CASSATGNTEAFF	TGTGCCAGCAGCGCCACAGGGAACACTGAAGCTTTCTTT
-	TRBV30	TRBJ2-7	-	CAWSADRYTYEQYF	TGTGCCTGGAGTGCCGACAGGTATACCTACGAGCAGTACTTC